The 2 T cell receptor beta chains listed next were all sequenced from one sample in a study of T cells in Graves' hyperthyroidism and ophthalmopathy. RNA transcripts gave rise to amplified TCR beta CDR3 regions. TCR CDR3 underwent first-round RT-PCR with the HTBI primer set. TCRdb used MiXCR to reprocess the multiplex PCR reads, holding one entry per CDR3 protein. The sample yields approximately 400,000 distinct CDR3 sequences, roughly 14% seen once. Sequencing was done on a sample of blood. The source of these receptors is a man aged 25 to 40 with Graves' hyperthyroidism that later progressed to Graves' ophthalmopathy.

The genes are TRBV12-3 or TRBV12-4 and TRBJ1-5; D might be TRBD1 (6 bases). The CDR3 runs to 16 residues. Trimming stripped 6 bases from V and 3 bases from J, with 18 bases between. In nucleotides, the CDR3 is TGTGCCAGCAGCCCAGTCGGGGGGCGATACAATCAGCCCCAGCATTTT. Translated, it gives CASSPVGGRYNQPQHF.

This clonotype was seen repeatedly, ten times or more. V usage is TRBV2 and J usage is TRBJ1-5, with D possibly matching TRBD1 (6 bases). The CDR3 has 18 amino acids. V was cut by 7 bases and J by 0 bases, with 22 bases left in between. Germline values: CDR1 SNHLY, CDR2 FYNNEI. CDR3 sequence: CASTKSPGHLYSNQPQHF. In nucleotides, the CDR3 is TGTGCCAGCACTAAGTCGCCGGGACACCTTTATAGCAATCAGCCCCAGCATTTT.